This T cell receptor beta chain was profiled in a study of T cell changes during pregnancy in multiple sclerosis. V shed 4 bases and J shed 8 bases, with 12 bases lying between them. CDR3 length: 13 amino acids. Germline CDR1 and CDR2: SGHKS and YYEKEE (reference sequence). TCRdb keeps only in-frame clones here, not all; method: immunoSEQ multiplex PCR. This table has 85,000 to 130,000 clones, about 90% appearing once. In its sample, this clone was seen once. The rearrangement joins TRBV5-5 to TRBJ1-4, with D unresolved. The clonotype comes from a female donor with multiple sclerosis, enrolled in a pregnancy study. The sequencing used peripheral blood, collected after pregnancy. The chain's CDR3 is CASSLRSLEKLFF. CDR3 coding DNA: TGTGCCAGCAGCCTTCGGTCCTTAGAAAAACTGTTTTTT.